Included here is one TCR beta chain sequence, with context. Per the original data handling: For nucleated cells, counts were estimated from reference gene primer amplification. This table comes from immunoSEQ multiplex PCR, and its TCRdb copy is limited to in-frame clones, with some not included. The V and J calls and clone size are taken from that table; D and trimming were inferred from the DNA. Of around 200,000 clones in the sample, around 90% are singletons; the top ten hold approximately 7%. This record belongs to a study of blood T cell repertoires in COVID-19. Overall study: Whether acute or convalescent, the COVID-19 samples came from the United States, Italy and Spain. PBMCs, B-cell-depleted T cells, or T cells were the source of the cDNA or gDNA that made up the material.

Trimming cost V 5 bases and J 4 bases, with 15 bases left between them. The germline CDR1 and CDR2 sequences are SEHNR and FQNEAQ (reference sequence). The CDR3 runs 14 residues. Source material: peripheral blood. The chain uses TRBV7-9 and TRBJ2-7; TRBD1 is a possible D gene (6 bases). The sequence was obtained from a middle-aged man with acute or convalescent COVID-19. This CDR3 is CASSPSTGWYEQYF. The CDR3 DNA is TGTGCCAGCAGCCCCAGTACAGGGTGGTACGAGCAGTACTTC. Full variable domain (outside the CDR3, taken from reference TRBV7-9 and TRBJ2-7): DTGVSQNPRHKITKRGQNVTFRCDPISEHNRLYWYRQTLGQGPEFLTYFQNEAQLEKSRLLSDRFSAERPKGSFSTLEIQRTEQGDSAMYLCASSPSTGWYEQYFGPGTRLTVT.